One TCR beta chain is described in this entry. As yet, its antigen is unknown. The data are from a study of T cell responses to AZD1222 COVID-19 vaccine. The germline V gene encodes CDR1 GTSNPN and CDR2 SVGIG (reference sequence). The CDR3 runs 15 residues. Deletions cut 1 base from V and 3 bases from J, with 14 bases between. Regarding the study as a whole: Researchers report vaccine-associated CD4 TCRs spanning spike, with dominance at 160-218 and 743-854.

The repertoire was sequenced with immunoSEQ multiplex PCR; TCRdb's copy has only in-frame clones and lacks some. The sample contains around 83,000 clones, around nine tenths of which appear only once. Source: peripheral blood, taken 28 days after the second AZD1222 dose. This clonotype was sampled from an adult who received the AZD1222 COVID-19 vaccine. V is TRBV30 and J is TRBJ2-3; D is ambiguous. The CDR3 loop is CAWSGIGTATDTQYF. In DNA form, the CDR3 reads TGTGCCTGGAGTGGGATAGGAACCGCTACAGATACGCAGTATTTT.